What follows are 12 T cell receptor beta chains derived from one specimen sequenced in a study of blood T cell repertoires in COVID-19. Assay used: immunoSEQ multiplex PCR; TCRdb lists only in-frame clones, some missing. In the table there are under 350,000 clones, about nine tenths of which are singletons. The sample taken for sequencing was PBMCs or T cells enriched from blood (not recorded which). Source of these receptors: a woman aged 55 to 70 who had recovered from COVID-19.

The chain combines TRBV28 with TRBJ1-5; maybe TRBD1 (5 bases). The germline gives CDR1 MDHEN, CDR2 SYDVKM. The ends were cut back, 5 bases at V and 6 bases at J, with 20 bases in the middle. The CDR3 has 16 amino acids. The CDR3 DNA is TGTGCCAGCAGTAATCCGGGTCAAGGGGATCGTCAGCCCCAGCATTTT. Translating gives CASSNPGQGDRQPQHF.

The V gene is TRBV9, the J gene TRBJ1-2; D ambiguous. The V and J ends lost 3 bases and 5 bases respectively, with 20 bases between them. The germline gives CDR1 SGDLS, CDR2 YYNGEE. The CDR3 loop spans 16 amino acids. The CDR3 nucleotides read TGTGCCAGCAGCGATAGCTTCCAGTCCCCTCCTTATGGCTACACCTTC. It yields the protein CASSDSFQSPPYGYTF. Variable domain in full (rest from reference TRBV9 and TRBJ1-2): DSGVTQTPKHLITATGQRVTLRCSPRSGDLSVYWYQQSLDQGLQFLIQYYNGEERAKGNILERFSAQQFPDLHSELNLSSLELGDSALYFCASSDSFQSPPYGYTFGSGTRLTVV.

J is TRBJ1-5 and V is TRBV18, with 8 bases lining up with TRBD1. The CDR3 contains 14 residues. Germline V lookup: CDR1 KGHSH, CDR2 LQKENI. Trimming cost V 3 bases and J 6 bases; bases outside gene matches: 4. CDR3 bases: TGTGCCAGCTCACCGGACAGGGAGGCTCAGCCCCAGCATTTT. Translating it yields CASSPDREAQPQHF.

This chain joins TRBV5-1 and TRBJ2-2; D is unresolved. Looked up from germline, CDR1 is SGHRS and CDR2 is YFSETQ. V was shortened by 0 bases and J by 0 bases, with 9 bases between the two germline ends. The CDR3 sequence is 16 residues long. The CDR3 sequence: CASSLVTTANTGELFF. DNA for the CDR3: TGCGCCAGCAGCTTGGTGACAACCGCGAACACCGGGGAGCTGTTTTTT.

This CDR3 is CASSEGGVWATNEKLFF. The CDR3 bases are TGTGCCAGCAGTGAAGGAGGGGTTTGGGCAACTAATGAAAAACTGTTTTTT. The chain carries TRBV25-1 and TRBJ1-4, with D tentatively TRBD1 (5 bases). This CDR3 contains 17 residues. Germline CDR1 is MGHDK and CDR2 is SYGVNS. Between the trimmed V and J ends, which lost 2 bases and 0 bases, there was a span of 13 bases.

J is TRBJ1-2 and V is TRBV6-5; 10 nucleotides line up with TRBD1. V shed 10 bases and J 4 bases; nucleotides not matched to a gene: 12. The CDR3 has 15 residues. Germline CDR1 MNHEY, CDR2 SVGAGI. As DNA, the CDR3 is TGTGCCACCCTCCCCTGGCGGGACAGGGGCTATGGCTACACCTTC. It translates to CATLPWRDRGYGYTF.

V usage is TRBV19 and J usage is TRBJ1-5, with 7 bases matching TRBD1. This CDR3 is 14 amino acids long. With V trimmed by 8 bases and J by 2 bases, 6 bases remained unmatched. Germline V gives CDR1 LNHDA, CDR2 SQIVND (reference sequence). The CDR3 loop reads CASSTGLGNQPQHF. CDR3 nucleotide sequence: TGTGCCAGTTCGACAGGGTTGGGCAATCAGCCCCAGCATTTT.

J is TRBJ1-4 and V is TRBV4-1, with a weak D call TRBD1 (5 bases). The germline V and J ends were trimmed by 1 base and 6 bases, with 18 bases remaining between them. Germline assignment: CDR1 MGHRA and CDR2 YSYEKL. This CDR3 has 17 residues. This chain's CDR3 is CASSQAYTGGVDEKLFF. The CDR3 region has the DNA TGCGCCAGCAGCCAAGCCTATACAGGAGGGGTTGATGAAAAACTGTTTTTT.

This chain links TRBV5-6 with TRBJ2-2; D is perhaps TRBD2 (5 bases). Trimming shortened V by 1 base and J by 9 bases, and 7 bases separated the two germline ends. Germline V gene data show CDR1 as SGHDT and CDR2 as YYEEEE. This CDR3 has 12 amino acids. The CDR3 DNA reads as TGTGCCAGCAGCTTGAGCGGCCGGGAGCTGTTTTTT. Translating gives CASSLSGRELFF.

The genes are TRBV11-2 and TRBJ2-2; TRBD2 is a possible D gene (6 bases). The CDR3 sequence is 17 residues long. Trimming took 1 base from V and 0 from J, leaving 12 bases between them. Germline V lookup: CDR1 SGHAT, CDR2 FQNNGV. CDR3 in amino acids: CASSLVLGGTNTGELFF. CDR3 in DNA: TGTGCCAGCAGCTTAGTCCTCGGGGGAACGAACACCGGGGAGCTGTTTTTT.

The rearrangement uses TRBV3-1 (or the pseudogene TRBV3-2) and TRBJ2-3; a possible D gene is TRBD1 (6 bases). CDR3 length: 15 residues. V shed 3 bases and J shed 0 bases, with 10 bases lying between them. Per the germline V gene, CDR1 is LGHDT and CDR2 is YNNKEL (reference sequence). The CDR3 sequence: CASSQTGISTDTQYF. The CDR3 DNA reads TGTGCCAGCAGCCAGACAGGTATTAGCACAGATACGCAGTATTTT.

This clone was counted a single time. This chain connects TRBV5-6 to TRBJ1-4, with D tentatively TRBD1 (6 bases). The germline V gene encodes CDR1 SGHDT and CDR2 YYEEEE. V was clipped by 0 bases and J by 6 bases, with 12 bases between them. The CDR3 is made up of 15 amino acids. CDR3 protein: CASSLGPGDYEKLFF. The CDR3 bases are TGTGCCAGCAGCTTGGGCCCAGGGGATTATGAAAAACTGTTTTTT.